This note documents a single T cell receptor beta chain sequence. What it recognizes is unknown. These data come from a study of cytomegalovirus exposure and HLA in healthy donors. Study-level results: Serostatus for CMV was the only available immune exposure information. The authors later linked a missense DCLRE1C variant to TCR beta V- and J-gene trimming.

The V gene end was trimmed by 0 bases and the J gene end by 0 bases; junction bases not matched to a gene: 6. Germline values: CDR1 SGHRS, CDR2 YFSETQ. The CDR3 totals 16 residues. Primers for the PCR totalled 60 Vbeta and 13 Jbeta. The assay was immunoSEQ multiplex PCR, and TCRdb's table has in-frame clones only and misses some. This table has 99,000 or so clones, around 85% appearing once. The V call is TRBV5-1, the J call TRBJ2-7; 7 bases align to TRBD1. The sample consisted of PBMCs. The receptor's source is a man aged 25-45 years in good health and CMV-seropositive. The CDR3 nucleotides read TGCGCCAGCAGCTTGGCACCGACAGGGAGCTCCTACGAGCAGTACTTC. It specifies CASSLAPTGSSYEQYF.